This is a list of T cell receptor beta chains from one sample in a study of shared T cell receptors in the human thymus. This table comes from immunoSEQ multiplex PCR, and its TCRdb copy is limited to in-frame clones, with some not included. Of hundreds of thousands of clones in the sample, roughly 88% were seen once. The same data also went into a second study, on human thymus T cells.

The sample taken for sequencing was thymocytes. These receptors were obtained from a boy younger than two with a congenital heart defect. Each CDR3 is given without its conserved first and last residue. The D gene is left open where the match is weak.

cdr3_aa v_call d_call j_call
ASSWGLAGSTDTQY TRBV11-3 TRBD2 TRBJ2-3
ASSLGRTSNYGYT TRBV5-5 . TRBJ1-2
ASSFGMSGRANTGELF TRBV11-2 TRBD2 TRBJ2-2
ASSLRAGGPYNEQF TRBV4-3 TRBD2 TRBJ2-1
AWSPRGRGVSYEQY TRBV30 . TRBJ2-7
ARSFPSWWEEKLF TRBV7-5 . TRBJ1-4
ASSYPLAYEQY TRBV6-5 . TRBJ2-7
ASGDRPNYGYT TRBV6-1 TRBD1 TRBJ1-2
ASIGSSGLAGGSTGELF TRBV2 TRBD2 TRBJ2-2
ASSQDRTSGGNTEAF TRBV4-3 . TRBJ1-1
ASSLPGGAGPATNEKLF TRBV5-8 TRBD1 TRBJ1-4
ASSIGSSGSSSYEQY TRBV19 TRBD2 TRBJ2-7
ASSQATSGRGSGYEQY TRBV4-3 TRBD2 TRBJ2-7
ASSAPSGSRYNEQF TRBV9 TRBD2 TRBJ2-1
SVRSGGMGVGELF TRBV29-1 TRBD2 TRBJ2-2
ASSTGLAGVETQY TRBV6-5 TRBD2 TRBJ2-5
ASSLEGRSPTEAF TRBV27 . TRBJ1-1
ASSFGGRSTDTQY TRBV7-3 TRBD2 TRBJ2-3
ASSVGRDRGNTDTQY TRBV27 TRBD1 TRBJ2-3
AIRAGQTYNEQF TRBV10-3 . TRBJ2-1
ASSNSGISNQPQH TRBV5-8 . TRBJ1-5
SVGPGQGAMQY TRBV29-1 TRBD1 TRBJ2-7
ASSPIYLTGTEDGVEQPQH TRBV27 TRBD1 TRBJ1-5
ASSPQGAGNEKLF TRBV9 TRBD1 TRBJ1-4
ASSQEETGGAVDEQF TRBV4-1 TRBD1 TRBJ2-1
AISEKTSGEIGTDTQY TRBV10-3 TRBD2 TRBJ2-3
ASSTSGVPNEQF TRBV2 TRBD2 TRBJ2-1
ASSLNPGLKSGRETQY TRBV13 TRBD2 TRBJ2-5
ASSIDARASGRWYEQY TRBV21-1 . TRBJ2-7
ASSFGLRDTANTEAF TRBV7-9 . TRBJ1-1
ASRVADYYGYT TRBV6-6 . TRBJ1-2
AISESTSGRPDTQY TRBV10-3 TRBD2 TRBJ2-3
ASSATGTQY TRBV7-2 . TRBJ2-5
ASSLAGPSGSPPAQY TRBV7-2 TRBD2 TRBJ2-7
ASSFPGRPAKNIQY TRBV7-2 TRBD2 TRBJ2-4
ASSKGTSGRRGGANVLT TRBV19 TRBD2 TRBJ2-6
ASSSRTSLPHNEQF TRBV7-3 TRBD2 TRBJ2-1
ASSVDDLGSGNTIY TRBV9 . TRBJ1-3
ASSQDSHEQY TRBV4-2 . TRBJ2-7
ASSSSGTSGDYEQY TRBV7-9 TRBD2 TRBJ2-7
ASSEALHYGYT TRBV10-1 . TRBJ1-2
ASSIGSWSTNTQETQY TRBV7-2 . TRBJ2-5
SVEDGGVTDTQY TRBV29-1 . TRBJ2-3
ASSQEVLAGGGGYNEQF TRBV4-1 TRBD2 TRBJ2-1
ASSPDPTGCETQY TRBV18 . TRBJ2-5
ASSLWQDRGKEYEQY TRBV7-9 TRBD1 TRBJ2-7
ATQGPVTSGRFQETQY TRBV15 TRBD2 TRBJ2-5
ASSQAASDRKETQY TRBV4-1 . TRBJ2-5
ASGLYKEQGDSYEQY TRBV12-5 . TRBJ2-7
ASSAEPGLGRIPGELF TRBV9 TRBD2 TRBJ2-2
ASSQLGQGPYNEQF TRBV4-3 TRBD1 TRBJ2-1
ASSPNPGLAGRLTFYNEQF TRBV5-1 TRBD2 TRBJ2-1
ASSDQYSYEQY TRBV25-1 . TRBJ2-7
AWSPLAGPPPGAYNEQF TRBV30 TRBD2 TRBJ2-1
ASSLGDPGVMETQY TRBV7-9 . TRBJ2-5